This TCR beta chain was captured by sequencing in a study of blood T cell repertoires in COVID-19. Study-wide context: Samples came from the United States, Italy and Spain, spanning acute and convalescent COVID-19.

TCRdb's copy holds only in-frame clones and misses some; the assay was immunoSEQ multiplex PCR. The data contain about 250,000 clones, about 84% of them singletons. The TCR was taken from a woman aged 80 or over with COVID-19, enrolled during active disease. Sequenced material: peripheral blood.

The CDR3 protein is CASSEVRGSGYTF. The CDR3 coding sequence is TGTGCCAGCAGTGAGGTTCGGGGTAGTGGCTACACCTTC. The gene calls are TRBV6-4 and TRBJ1-2; D is unclear. V lost 3 bases and J lost 7, with 12 bases in between. Germline CDR1 is MRHNA and CDR2 is SNTAGT. The CDR3 consists of 13 residues.